This entry features one TCR beta chain sequence. V shed 0 bases and J shed 7 bases, with 13 bases lying between them. CDR3 length: 15 residues. Per the germline V gene, CDR1 is SGHKS and CDR2 is YYEKEE (reference sequence). 13 Jbeta primers and 60 Vbeta primers were used for the PCR. Clones were sequenced by immunoSEQ multiplex PCR, and TCRdb holds only the in-frame ones, with some missing. The sample yields over 100,000 clones, of which the top ten take up 3.5% to 4.5%. These data belong to a study of cytomegalovirus exposure and HLA in healthy donors. This chain links TRBV5-5 with TRBJ1-4; D gene uncertain. Source material: PBMCs. This sequence originates from a man under 40 in good health and CMV-seronegative. The CDR3 coding sequence is TGTGCCAGCAGCTTGGACGGCCTCCGGGGTGAAAAACTGTTTTTT. Encoded protein: CASSLDGLRGEKLFF. The full variable domain, rest sourced from reference TRBV5-5 and TRBJ1-4, is DAGVTQSPTHLIKTRGQQVTLRCSPISGHKSVSWYQQVLGQGPQFIFQYYEKEERGRGNFPDRFSARQFPNYSSELNVNALLLGDSALYLCASSLDGLRGEKLFFGSGTQLSVL.